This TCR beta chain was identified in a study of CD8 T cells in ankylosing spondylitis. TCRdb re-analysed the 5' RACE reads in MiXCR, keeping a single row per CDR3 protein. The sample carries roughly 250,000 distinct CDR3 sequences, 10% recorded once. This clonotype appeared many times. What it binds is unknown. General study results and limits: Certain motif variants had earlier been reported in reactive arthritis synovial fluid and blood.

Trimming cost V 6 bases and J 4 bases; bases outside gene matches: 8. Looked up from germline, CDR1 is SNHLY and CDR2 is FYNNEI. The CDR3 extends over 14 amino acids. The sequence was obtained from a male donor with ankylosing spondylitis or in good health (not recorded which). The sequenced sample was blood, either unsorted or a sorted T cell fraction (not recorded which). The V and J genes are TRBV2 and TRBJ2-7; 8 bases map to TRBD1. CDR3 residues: CASSSDRVGYEQYF. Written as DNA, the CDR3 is TGTGCCAGCAGCTCGGACAGGGTGGGTTACGAGCAGTACTTC.